The 9 T cell receptor beta chains below were found in one sample sequenced in a study of T cell responses to AZD1222 COVID-19 vaccine. TCRdb keeps only in-frame clones here, not all; method: immunoSEQ multiplex PCR. The repertoire has 180,000 or so clones, 75% to 90% of them found once; the top ten carry about 4.3%. The sample in question was peripheral blood, obtained 28 days after the second dose of the MenACWY control vaccine. These receptors came from an adult who received the MenACWY meningococcal vaccine as a control.

CDR3 amino acids: CASSSWTSGDTQYF. The CDR3 DNA follows: TGCGCCAGCAGCTCCTGGACCTCGGGAGATACGCAGTATTTT. This chain links TRBV5-1 with TRBJ2-3, with no clear D. Germline V gives CDR1 SGHRS, CDR2 YFSETQ. V was cut by 3 bases and J by 5 bases, with 13 bases left in between. The CDR3 has 14 residues.

This clone has just a few counts. V gene TRBV7-9 combines with J gene TRBJ1-2; a possible D gene is TRBD1 (5 bases). The CDR3 runs to 14 residues. Germline V gene sequence: CDR1 SEHNR, CDR2 FQNEAQ (reference sequence). The ends were cut back, 1 base at V and 2 bases at J, with 8 bases in the middle. The CDR3 sequence: CASSLGQGNYGYTF. CDR3 in DNA: TGTGCCAGCAGCTTAGGCCAGGGAAACTATGGCTACACCTTC. The variable domain in full, with the rest retrieved from reference TRBV7-9 and TRBJ1-2, is DTGVSQNPRHKITKRGQNVTFRCDPISEHNRLYWYRQTLGQGPEFLTYFQNEAQLEKSRLLSDRFSAERPKGSFSTLEIQRTEQGDSAMYLCASSLGQGNYGYTFGSGTRLTVV.

The count of this clone is one. The CDR3 nucleotides are TGTGCCAGCAGTGATGACAGGGGGAACTATGGCTACACCTTC. Translating gives CASSDDRGNYGYTF. V gene TRBV6-1 combines with J gene TRBJ1-2, with TRBD1 matching 9 bases. Unmatched junction bases numbered 1, after V lost 3 bases and J lost 2 bases. Germline CDR1 is MNHNS and CDR2 is SASEGT. This CDR3 has 14 amino acids.

This chain links TRBV7-2 with TRBJ2-1, with 10 bases lining up with TRBD1. The CDR3 totals 15 residues. V shed 2 bases, J shed 10 bases, and the junction held 8 bases outside the gene matches. The V gene's germline CDR1 is SGHTA and CDR2 FQGNSA. The CDR3 region is CASSLRDRGRGEQFF. The CDR3 region has the DNA TGTGCCAGCAGCTTAAGGGACAGGGGTCGAGGGGAGCAGTTCTTC. The full variable domain, its missing parts supplied by reference TRBV7-2 and TRBJ2-1, is GAGVSQSPSNKVTEKGKDVELRCDPISGHTALYWYRQSLGQGLEFLIYFQGNSAPDKSGLPSDRFSAERTGGSVSTLTIQRTQQEDSAVYLCASSLRDRGRGEQFFGPGTRLTVL.

J is TRBJ2-5 and V is TRBV27; D unclear. Trimming took off 3 bases at V and 1 base at J, with 9 bases between the two ends. CDR3 length equals 14 residues. CDR1 and CDR2 from the germline V gene are MNHEY and SMNVEV (reference sequence). CDR3: CASSFKKRQETQYF. CDR3 DNA sequence: TGTGCCAGCAGTTTTAAGAAACGCCAAGAGACCCAGTACTTC.

The rearrangement links TRBV7-9 to TRBJ2-1, with D possibly TRBD1 on 5 matching bases. V lost 5 bases to trimming and J lost 0 bases, with 8 bases between them. CDR1 SEHNR and CDR2 FQNEAQ come from the germline V gene (reference sequence). This CDR3 contains 14 residues. In DNA form, the CDR3 reads TGTGCCAGCAGCCCGGACATCTCCTACAATGAGCAGTTCTTC. Translating gives CASSPDISYNEQFF.

The chain has TRBV5-1 and TRBJ2-1, with TRBD2 matching 13 bases. J gave up 7 bases and V 7 bases, and 14 bases lay outside the gene matches. Per the germline V gene, CDR1 is SGHRS and CDR2 is YFSETQ. There are 17 residues in the CDR3. CDR3 sequence: CASSGGLAGVIGNEQFF. The CDR3 coding sequence is TGCGCCAGCTCGGGTGGACTAGCGGGAGTTATTGGAAATGAGCAGTTCTTC.

V is TRBV25-1 and J is TRBJ2-2; D is perhaps TRBD1 (6 bases). The V gene lost 7 bases and the J gene lost 2 bases, with 11 bases spanning the gap. Germline CDR1 and CDR2: MGHDK and SYGVNS. The CDR3 is 14 residues long. The CDR3 nucleotides are TGTGCCAGCATGGACAGAGATAACACCGGGGAGCTGTTTTTT. This encodes CASMDRDNTGELFF.

This chain joins TRBV10-2 and TRBJ1-2, with D unclear. Germline V gene sequence: CDR1 WSHSY, CDR2 SAAADI. The V and J ends lost 4 bases and 1 base respectively, with 7 bases between them. The CDR3 contains 13 residues. In DNA, the CDR3 is TGCGCCAGCAGTGTAGGGTTTAACTATGGCTACACCTTC. Translating it yields CASSVGFNYGYTF.